This T cell receptor beta chain was captured by sequencing in a study of blood T cells in healthy people across ages. It was with a sample-barcoded 5' primer and a J-beta primer mix that a second PCR of roughly 7 to 12 cycles was run. TCRdb fed the 5' RACE reads into MiXCR, producing one record per CDR3 protein. The table shows hundreds of thousands of distinct CDR3 sequences, with 22% occurring only once. This clonotype came up a few times. CDR3 length equals 13 residues. J was trimmed by 8 bases and V by 7 bases; bases with no gene match: 8. Per germline, CDR1 MNHNS and CDR2 SASEGT. Donors gave roughly 10 milliliters of peripheral blood apiece. Each sample yielded at least 5.5 micrograms of PBMC total RNA.

The chain recombines TRBV6-1 with TRBJ1-3, with 7 nucleotides matching TRBD1. This TCR came from an older man in good health. The source material was blood. DNA for the CDR3: TGTGCCAGCATTTTAAAGGGGGCAGACACCATATATTTT. As protein: CASILKGADTIYF.